This entry lists 12 T cell receptor beta chains sequenced from one sample in a study of cytomegalovirus exposure and HLA in healthy donors. PCR primers comprised 60 Vbeta and 13 Jbeta primers. The table came from immunoSEQ multiplex PCR; TCRdb's copy has only in-frame clones and leaves some out. The data show about 140,000 clones, roughly 72% seen once. The sample taken for sequencing was PBMCs. The receptors shown here come from a man aged 40-50 years in good health and CMV-seronegative.

Concerning this clone itself: Other DNA sequences in the same sample also yield this CDR3. The chain employs TRBV5-6 and TRBJ2-3; 11 bases line up with TRBD2. After removal of 0 bases from V and 3 bases from J, the junction contained 0 bases not matched to a gene. Germline loops: CDR1 SGHDT, CDR2 YYEEEE. The CDR3 covers 15 residues. The CDR3 region is CASSLGLAGTDTQYF. CDR3 coding DNA: TGTGCCAGCAGCTTGGGACTAGCGGGGACAGATACGCAGTATTTT.

This chain joins TRBV4-3 and TRBJ2-3; D is perhaps TRBD2 (6 bases). The germline V gene has CDR1 LGHNA and CDR2 YSLEER. Trimming took off 0 bases at V and 7 bases at J, with 20 bases between the two ends. This CDR3 has 17 amino acids. In DNA form, the CDR3 reads TGCGCCAGCAGCCAAGAACCTATGGCGGGGTTCCTGAATACGCAGTATTTT. Translation gives CASSQEPMAGFLNTQYF.

The J gene is TRBJ2-3, the V gene TRBV5-6, with 11 nucleotides matching TRBD2. This CDR3 has 18 residues. Trimming took 0 bases from V and 1 from J; bases not matched to a gene: 7. The germline gives CDR1 SGHDT, CDR2 YYEEEE. The CDR3 DNA is TGTGCCAGCAGCTTGGTGGTAGCGGGGGGGCCAGGCACAGATACGCAGTATTTT. Its translation is CASSLVVAGGPGTDTQYF.

The rearrangement links TRBV14 to TRBJ2-5; perhaps TRBD1 as D (6 bases). V was pared by 4 bases and J by 0 bases, with 12 bases between. Germline lookup yields CDR1 SGHDN and CDR2 FVKESK. This CDR3 has 15 residues. The CDR3 DNA sequence: TGTGCCAGCAGCCGTTTTAGGGGGAACCAAGAGACCCAGTACTTC. Its protein product is CASSRFRGNQETQYF.

CDR3 sequence (DNA): TGTGCCAGCAGCCTTCGGACAGGGAAGGTGGGCAATCAGCCCCAGCATTTT. Amino acid sequence: CASSLRTGKVGNQPQHF. This sequence joins TRBV7-2 and TRBJ1-5; the match to TRBD1 covers 8 bases. Germline trimming cut 5 bases from V and 2 bases from J; bases unmatched to any gene: 11. The CDR3 runs to 17 residues. From germline, CDR1 is SGHTA and CDR2 FQGNSA. Full variable domain (outside the CDR3, taken from reference TRBV7-2 and TRBJ1-5): GAGVSQSPSNKVTEKGKDVELRCDPISGHTALYWYRQSLGQGLEFLIYFQGNSAPDKSGLPSDRFSAERTGGSVSTLTIQRTQQEDSAVYLCASSLRTGKVGNQPQHFGDGTRLSIL.

The J gene is TRBJ2-7, the V gene TRBV7-9; TRBD1 might be the D (6 bases). The CDR3 is 13 amino acids. Germline CDR1 SEHNR, CDR2 FQNEAQ (reference sequence). V lost 5 bases, J lost 3 bases, and 11 bases lay in between. The CDR3 loop is CASSHRQDYEQYF. The CDR3 DNA reads TGTGCCAGCAGCCACAGACAGGACTACGAGCAGTACTTC.

This clone was counted only a few times. The rearrangement links TRBV2 to TRBJ2-7; 7 bases align to TRBD2. V shed 8 bases, J shed 3 bases, and the junction held 7 bases outside the gene matches. The CDR3 has 13 amino acids. The V gene's germline CDR1 is SNHLY and CDR2 FYNNEI. The CDR3 nucleotides are TGTGCCAGCCGGGGAGGGACTCACTACGAGCAGTACTTC. This translates into CASRGGTHYEQYF.

The rearrangement uses TRBV5-5 and TRBJ2-5; 9 nucleotides match TRBD1. The CDR3 consists of 15 residues. The germline gives CDR1 SGHKS, CDR2 YYEKEE (reference sequence). With V trimmed by 1 base and J by 4 bases, 5 bases remained unmatched. CDR3 sequence reads: CASSLRDREGETQYF. DNA of the CDR3: TGTGCCAGCAGCTTGAGGGACAGGGAAGGAGAGACCCAGTACTTC.

In this sample, this clone turned up a few times. Other DNA variants within this sample encode the same CDR3. The chain carries TRBV7-9 and TRBJ2-1, with D possibly being TRBD2 (5 bases). The CDR3 is made up of 15 amino acids. The ends were cut back, 5 bases at V and 0 bases at J, with 11 bases in the middle. The germline V gene has CDR1 SEHNR and CDR2 FQNEAQ (reference sequence). The DNA for the CDR3 is TGTGCCAGCAGCCCCAGCGGTGCCTCCTACAATGAGCAGTTCTTC. Its protein product is CASSPSGASYNEQFF. The full variable domain, its missing parts supplied by reference TRBV7-9 and TRBJ2-1, is DTGVSQNPRHKITKRGQNVTFRCDPISEHNRLYWYRQTLGQGPEFLTYFQNEAQLEKSRLLSDRFSAERPKGSFSTLEIQRTEQGDSAMYLCASSPSGASYNEQFFGPGTRLTVL.

The chain joins TRBV29-1 to TRBJ2-3; possibly TRBD2 for D (6 bases). V was pared by 1 base and J by 6 bases, with 14 bases between. The germline V gene encodes CDR1 SQVTM and CDR2 ANQGSEA. CDR3 length: 14 residues. The CDR3 protein is CSVEGPGGTDTQYF. CDR3 nucleotide sequence: TGCAGCGTTGAAGGCCCCGGCGGGACGGATACGCAGTATTTT.

The gene calls are TRBV4-1 and TRBJ1-1, with 7 bases identical to TRBD1. J gave up 0 bases and V 2 bases, and 3 bases lay outside the gene matches. The CDR3 loop spans 15 amino acids. Germline-derived CDR1 and CDR2 are MGHRA and YSYEKL. CDR3 loop: CASSQPGQMNTEAFF. The CDR3 bases are TGCGCCAGCAGCCAACCGGGACAGATGAACACTGAAGCTTTCTTT.

This clone was detected only a few times. The genes are TRBV6-4 and TRBJ2-7, with 10 positions matching TRBD1. CDR1 is MRHNA, CDR2 SNTAGT, per germline. CDR3 size: 15 residues. Trimming at V came to 7 bases and at J to 3 bases, leaving 9 bases not matched to a gene. In DNA, the CDR3 is TGTGCCAGCATGAACGGACAGGGGGAAGTCTACGAGCAGTACTTC. As protein: CASMNGQGEVYEQYF.